Listed below are T cell receptor beta chains from one sample, sequenced in a study of blood T cell repertoires in COVID-19. Clones were sequenced by immunoSEQ multiplex PCR, and TCRdb holds only the in-frame ones, with some missing. The sample records about 76,000 clones, approximately 80% being singletons. Input material: peripheral blood. The source is an elderly man with acute or convalescent COVID-19. Both conserved end residues are part of each CDR3. The D gene is left open where the match is weak. Where a row states a size, it is once, few, many or the class of an expanded clone; other rows omit it.

d_gene	abundance	v_gene	j_gene	len	CDR3aa	CDR3nt
.	.	TRBV6-6	TRBJ1-1	12	CASRPANSEAFF	TGTGCCAGCAGACCCGCGAATTCTGAAGCTTTCTTT
TRBD1	.	TRBV6-5	TRBJ1-5	15	CASRNPGQSNQPQHF	TGTGCCAGCAGAAACCCGGGACAGTCCAATCAGCCCCAGCATTTT
.	.	TRBV10-3	TRBJ1-1	15	CAISERGSEATEAFF	TGTGCCATCAGTGAGAGGGGGTCCGAGGCCACTGAAGCTTTCTTT
.	.	TRBV28	TRBJ2-5	13	CASSSLAGETQYF	TGTGCCAGCAGTTCATTGGCGGGGGAGACCCAGTACTTC
.	.	TRBV7-2	TRBJ1-1	15	CASSARAPLNTEAFF	TGTGCCAGCAGCGCGAGGGCTCCCTTGAACACTGAAGCTTTCTTT
.	.	TRBV20-1	TRBJ2-5	14	CSASRASVKETQYF	TGCAGTGCTAGTCGGGCTAGCGTAAAAGAGACCCAGTACTTC
.	.	TRBV11-2	TRBJ2-2	16	CASSTVAGADTGELFF	TGTGCCAGCAGCACGGTCGCAGGGGCTGACACCGGGGAGCTGTTTTTT
TRBD2	.	TRBV30	TRBJ2-5	14	CAWGRGGPLETQYF	TGTGCCTGGGGCCGGGGGGGGCCGTTAGAGACCCAGTACTTC
TRBD1	few	TRBV5-4	TRBJ1-1	15	CASSPGQVKNTEAFF	TGTGCCAGCAGCCCGGGACAGGTGAAGAACACTGAAGCTTTCTTT
TRBD1	.	TRBV28	TRBJ1-6	16	CASSSPQTGDYSPLHF	TGTGCCAGCAGTTCGCCTCAAACAGGGGATTATTCACCCCTCCACTTT
.	.	TRBV18	TRBJ2-2	16	CASSPLDSSNTGELFF	TGTGCCAGCTCACCACTGGACAGCTCGAACACCGGGGAGCTGTTTTTT
.	.	TRBV18	TRBJ2-3	15	CASSSQEGGTDTQYF	TGTGCCAGCTCATCTCAGGAGGGTGGCACAGATACGCAGTATTTT
.	.	TRBV6-2/TRBV6-3	TRBJ1-5	19	CASSWNRDGALTPGQPQHF	TGTGCCAGCAGTTGGAACAGGGACGGGGCCTTGACCCCCGGCCAGCCCCAGCATTTT
.	.	TRBV18	TRBJ2-7	13	CASSRDQGGEQYF	TGTGCCAGCTCACGCGATCAGGGAGGCGAGCAGTACTTC
.	.	TRBV5-1	TRBJ1-6	15	CASSLNRDYNSPLHF	TGCGCCAGCAGCTTGAACCGAGACTATAATTCACCCCTCCACTTT
.	.	TRBV12-5	TRBJ1-5	14	CASVRQYSNQPQHF	TGTGCTAGCGTCCGACAGTATAGCAATCAGCCCCAGCATTTT
.	.	TRBV7-3	TRBJ2-6	17	CASSPQLRGTGANVLTF	TGTGCCAGCAGCCCTCAACTAAGGGGGACAGGGGCCAACGTCCTGACTTTC
TRBD1	.	TRBV5-4	TRBJ2-3	13	CASSMQGADTQYF	TGTGCCAGCAGCATGCAGGGGGCCGATACGCAGTATTTT
TRBD1	.	TRBV7-2	TRBJ1-6	15	CASSSGTGVNSPLHF	TGTGCCAGCAGCTCAGGGACAGGGGTGAATTCACCCCTCCACTTT
.	once	TRBV2	TRBJ1-6	16	CASKGIRGPNNSPLHF	TGTGCCAGCAAAGGGATCAGGGGCCCTAATAATTCACCCCTCCACTTT
.	.	TRBV11-2	TRBJ2-5	13	CASSFSPDRTQYF	TGTGCCAGCAGTTTCTCGCCAGATCGGACCCAGTACTTC
.	.	TRBV6-5	TRBJ1-5	12	CASSPPGQPQHF	TGTGCCAGCAGCCCACCCGGGCAGCCCCAGCATTTT
.	.	TRBV4-2	TRBJ1-1	16	CASSQTLTVVNTEAFF	TGTGCCAGCAGCCAAACCTTGACAGTTGTGAACACTGAAGCTTTCTTT
TRBD1	few	TRBV28	TRBJ1-2	15	CASSSPGTGGGGYTF	TGTGCCAGCAGTTCGCCCGGGACAGGGGGCGGCGGCTACACCTTC
TRBD2	.	TRBV2	TRBJ2-1	15	CASEAGTSGTNEQFF	TGTGCAAGCGAGGCCGGGACTAGCGGAACCAATGAGCAGTTCTTC
TRBD2	.	TRBV20-1	TRBJ2-7	16	CSASDKLAGAIYEQYF	TGCAGTGCTAGTGATAAACTAGCGGGAGCGATCTACGAGCAGTACTTC
TRBD1	.	TRBV27	TRBJ2-7	14	CASNPGTATYEQYF	TGTGCCAGCAATCCTGGGACAGCGACCTACGAGCAGTACTTC
.	.	TRBV5-5	TRBJ1-5	15	CASSFTQISNQPQHF	TGTGCCAGCAGCTTCACACAGATTAGCAATCAGCCCCAGCATTTT
TRBD2	few	TRBV4-1	TRBJ2-7	15	CASSQVRGGLYEQYF	TGCGCCAGCAGCCAAGTTCGGGGGGGTTTGTACGAGCAGTACTTC
.	.	TRBV28	TRBJ1-6	14	CASKPGTSNSPLHF	TGTGCCAGCAAGCCCGGGACATCGAATTCACCCCTCCACTTT
TRBD2	once	TRBV11-2	TRBJ2-1	17	CASSRTSGRALFNEQFF	TGTGCCAGCAGCCGGACTAGCGGGAGGGCCCTCTTTAATGAGCAGTTCTTC
TRBD1	.	TRBV18	TRBJ2-7	17	CASSQHSGTGNSYEQYF	TGTGCCAGCTCACAACATTCCGGGACAGGGAACTCCTACGAGCAGTACTTC
.	.	TRBV27	TRBJ1-2	15	CASSLNSRANYGYTF	TGTGCCAGCAGTTTAAACAGCAGAGCTAACTATGGCTACACCTTC
.	few	TRBV18	TRBJ1-5	16	CASSPPGDIGNQPQHF	TGTGCCAGCTCACCACCGGGGGACATTGGCAATCAGCCCCAGCATTTT
TRBD2	.	TRBV9	TRBJ2-3	15	CASSVTSGPPDTQYF	TGTGCCAGCAGCGTTACTAGCGGGCCCCCAGATACGCAGTATTTT
.	few	TRBV15	TRBJ1-1	15	CATSRVEGWHTEAFF	TGTGCCACCAGCAGAGTAGAGGGTTGGCACACTGAAGCTTTCTTT
.	.	TRBV5-4	TRBJ1-6	15	CASSLAGGSDSPLHF	TGTGCCAGCAGCTTGGCCGGGGGGTCAGATTCACCCCTCCACTTT
TRBD2	once	TRBV6-2/TRBV6-3	TRBJ2-1	14	CASSTGTTTMEQFF	TGTGCCAGCAGTACCGGGACTACAACAATGGAGCAGTTCTTC
TRBD1	many	TRBV27	TRBJ2-5	14	CASSPRQGAETQYF	TGTGCCAGCAGTCCTAGACAGGGGGCAGAGACCCAGTACTTC
TRBD1	few	TRBV29-1	TRBJ1-3	13	CSATGEAGNTIYF	TGCAGCGCCACAGGGGAGGCTGGAAACACCATATATTTT
.	.	TRBV23-1	TRBJ1-1	14	CANPKGGTNTEAFF	TGCGCCAACCCCAAGGGAGGTACGAACACTGAAGCTTTCTTT
TRBD2	.	TRBV11-3	TRBJ2-5	15	CASSLSPGGGKTQYF	TGTGCCAGCAGCTTAAGCCCGGGCGGGGGGAAGACCCAGTACTTC
.	.	TRBV5-6	TRBJ2-7	16	CASPRAPLGQAYEQYF	TGTGCCAGCCCTCGCGCACCACTGGGGCAAGCCTACGAGCAGTACTTC
.	.	TRBV27	TRBJ2-7	13	CASRTIDGLEQYF	TGTGCCAGCAGGACTATCGACGGGCTCGAGCAGTACTTC
.	.	TRBV5-6	TRBJ1-5	14	CASSLRRGNQPQHF	TGTGCCAGCAGCTTGAGGAGGGGCAATCAGCCCCAGCATTTT